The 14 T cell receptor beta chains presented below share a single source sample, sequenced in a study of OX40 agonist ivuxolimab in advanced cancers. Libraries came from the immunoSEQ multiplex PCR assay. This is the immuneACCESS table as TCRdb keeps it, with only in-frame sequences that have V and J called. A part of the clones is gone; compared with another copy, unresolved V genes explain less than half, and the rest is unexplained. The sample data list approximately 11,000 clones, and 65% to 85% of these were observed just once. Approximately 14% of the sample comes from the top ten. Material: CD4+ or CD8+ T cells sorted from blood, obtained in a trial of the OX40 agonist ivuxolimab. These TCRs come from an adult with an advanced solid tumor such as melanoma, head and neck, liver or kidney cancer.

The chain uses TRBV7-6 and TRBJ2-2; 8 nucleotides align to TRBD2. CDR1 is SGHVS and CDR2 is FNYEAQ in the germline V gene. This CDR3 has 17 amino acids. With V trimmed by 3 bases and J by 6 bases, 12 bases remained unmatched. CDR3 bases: TGTGCCAGCAGCTTGGGGTTCCCGGGACTAGAAGCCGGGGAGCTGTTTTTT. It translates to CASSLGFPGLEAGELFF.

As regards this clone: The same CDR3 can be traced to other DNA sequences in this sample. The CDR3 bases are TGTGCCAGCAGCTTAGGCGGGGGTATTTCCTACGAGCAGTACTTC. Translation: CASSLGGGISYEQYF. The chain recombines TRBV7-2 with TRBJ2-7; 7 nucleotides agree with TRBD2. The germline V gene encodes CDR1 SGHTA and CDR2 FQGNSA. Trimming took 1 base from V and 1 from J; bases not matched to a gene: 4. The CDR3 covers 15 residues.

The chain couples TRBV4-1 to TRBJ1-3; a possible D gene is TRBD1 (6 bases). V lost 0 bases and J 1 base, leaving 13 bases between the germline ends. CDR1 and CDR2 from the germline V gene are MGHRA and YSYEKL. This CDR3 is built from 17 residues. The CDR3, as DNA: TGCGCCAGCAGCCAAGAGAGACAGGCTGGATCTGGAAACACCATATATTTT. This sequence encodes CASSQERQAGSGNTIYF.

CDR3 in DNA: TGTGCCAGCAACCCCGGGACAGGGCTTCCCTACGAGCAGTACTTC. This gives the protein CASNPGTGLPYEQYF. The chain uses TRBV7-8 and TRBJ2-7, with 9 bases lining up with TRBD1. From germline, CDR1 is SGHVS and CDR2 FQNEAQ. The V segment lost 7 bases and the J segment 2 bases; nucleotides outside the gene matches: 9. This CDR3 contains 15 residues.

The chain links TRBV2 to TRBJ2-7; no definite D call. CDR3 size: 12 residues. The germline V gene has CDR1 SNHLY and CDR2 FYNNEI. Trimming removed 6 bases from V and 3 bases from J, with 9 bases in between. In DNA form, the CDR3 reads TGTGCCAGCAGGCCAGCTGGCTACGAGCAGTACTTC. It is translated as CASRPAGYEQYF.

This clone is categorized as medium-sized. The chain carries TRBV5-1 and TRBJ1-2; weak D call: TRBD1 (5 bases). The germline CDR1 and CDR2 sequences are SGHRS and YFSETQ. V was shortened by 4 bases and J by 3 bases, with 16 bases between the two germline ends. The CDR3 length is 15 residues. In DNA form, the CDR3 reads TGCGCCAGCAGCCTGGACCGGGACGGACACTATGGCTACACCTTC. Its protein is CASSLDRDGHYGYTF.

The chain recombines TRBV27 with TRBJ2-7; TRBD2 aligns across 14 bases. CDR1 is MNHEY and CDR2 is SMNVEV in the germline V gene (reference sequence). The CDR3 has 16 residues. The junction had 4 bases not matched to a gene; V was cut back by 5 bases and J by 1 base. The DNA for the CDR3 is TGTGCCAGCAGTCTCGGACTAGCGGGGGGTTCCTACGAGCAGTACTTC. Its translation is CASSLGLAGGSYEQYF.

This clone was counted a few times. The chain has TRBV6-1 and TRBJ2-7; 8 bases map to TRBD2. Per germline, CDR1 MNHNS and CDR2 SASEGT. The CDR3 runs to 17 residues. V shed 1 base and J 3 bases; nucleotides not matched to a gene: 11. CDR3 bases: TGTGCCAGCAGTGAAGTCCGGGGCGGGGGGACCAGCTACGAGCAGTACTTC. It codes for CASSEVRGGGTSYEQYF.

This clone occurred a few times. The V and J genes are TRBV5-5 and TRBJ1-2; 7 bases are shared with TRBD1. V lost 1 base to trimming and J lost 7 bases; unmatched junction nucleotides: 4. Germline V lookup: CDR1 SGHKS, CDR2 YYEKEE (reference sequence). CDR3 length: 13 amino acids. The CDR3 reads CASSLQGVSGYTF. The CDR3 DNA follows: TGTGCCAGCAGCTTGCAGGGGGTATCTGGCTACACCTTC.

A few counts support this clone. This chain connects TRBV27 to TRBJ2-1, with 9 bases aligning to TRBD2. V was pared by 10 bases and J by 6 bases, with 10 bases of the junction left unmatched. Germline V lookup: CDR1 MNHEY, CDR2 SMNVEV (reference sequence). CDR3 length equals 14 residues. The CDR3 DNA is TGTGCCACCATGGAGGTAGCGGGAGCCAATGAGCAGTTCTTC. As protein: CATMEVAGANEQFF.

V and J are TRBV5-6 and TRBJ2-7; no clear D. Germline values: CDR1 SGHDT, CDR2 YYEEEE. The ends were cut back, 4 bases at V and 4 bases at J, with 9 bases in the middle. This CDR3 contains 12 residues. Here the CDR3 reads CASSIDQYEQYF. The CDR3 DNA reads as TGTGCCAGCAGCATCGACCAATACGAGCAGTACTTC.

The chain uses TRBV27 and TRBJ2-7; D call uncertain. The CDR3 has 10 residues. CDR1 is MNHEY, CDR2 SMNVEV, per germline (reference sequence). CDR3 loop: CACGYYEQYF. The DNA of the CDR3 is TGTGCGTGTGGGTACTACGAGCAGTACTTC.

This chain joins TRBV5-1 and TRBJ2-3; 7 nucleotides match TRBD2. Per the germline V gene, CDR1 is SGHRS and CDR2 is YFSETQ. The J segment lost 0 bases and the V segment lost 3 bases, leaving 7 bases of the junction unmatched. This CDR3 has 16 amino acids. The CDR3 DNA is TGCGCCAGCAGCTCGGAGCGGGAATCTAGCACAGATACGCAGTATTTT. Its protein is CASSSERESSTDTQYF.

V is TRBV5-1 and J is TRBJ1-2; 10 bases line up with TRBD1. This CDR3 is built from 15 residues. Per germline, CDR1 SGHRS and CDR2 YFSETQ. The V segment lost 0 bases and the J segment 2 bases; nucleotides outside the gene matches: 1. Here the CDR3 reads CASSLAGQGNYGYTF. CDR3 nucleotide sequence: TGCGCCAGCAGCTTGGCGGGACAGGGGAACTATGGCTACACCTTC.